This entry describes one T cell receptor beta chain. This entry is derived from a study of OX40 agonist ivuxolimab in advanced cancers. Blood sampling took place at baseline, cycle 4 day 1, and cycle 7 day 1. Profiling relied on immunoSEQ multiplex PCR, and the TCRdb table lists in-frame clones only, not all of them. This table has roughly 12,000 clones, more than 80% appearing once. Trimming took 0 bases from V and 7 from J, leaving 27 bases between them. The CDR3 has 19 amino acids. Germline V gene sequence: CDR1 LGHNA, CDR2 YNFKEQ. The receptor was derived from an adult with an advanced solid tumor such as melanoma, head and neck, liver or kidney cancer. The chain is built from TRBV4-2 and TRBJ1-1; D is possibly TRBD1 (5 bases). Sample: CD4+ or CD8+ T cells sorted from blood, taken in a trial of the OX40 agonist ivuxolimab. The CDR3 region has the DNA TGTGCCAGCAGCCAAGATCGCGGAACGGGGCTCGAACAGTACGGTGAAGCTTTCTTT. Its translation: CASSQDRGTGLEQYGEAFF.